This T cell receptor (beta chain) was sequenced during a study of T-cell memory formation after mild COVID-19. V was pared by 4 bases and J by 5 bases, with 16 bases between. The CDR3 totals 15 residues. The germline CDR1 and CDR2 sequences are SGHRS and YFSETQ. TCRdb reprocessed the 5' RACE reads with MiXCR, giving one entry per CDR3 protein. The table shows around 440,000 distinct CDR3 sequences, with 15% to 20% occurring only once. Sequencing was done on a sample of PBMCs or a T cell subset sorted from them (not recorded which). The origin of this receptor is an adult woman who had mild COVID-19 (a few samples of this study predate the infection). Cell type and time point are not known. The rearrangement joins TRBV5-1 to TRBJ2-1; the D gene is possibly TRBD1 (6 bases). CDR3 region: CASSRDPGQNNEQFF. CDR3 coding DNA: TGCGCCAGCAGCAGAGACCCCGGACAGAACAATGAGCAGTTCTTC.